These 23 T cell receptor beta chains share one sample of origin, sequenced in a study of blood T cells in healthy people across ages. The second PCR ran about 6 to 11 cycles with a sample-barcoded 5' primer and J-beta primers. TCRdb reanalysed the 5' RACE reads using MiXCR and keeps one entry per CDR3 protein. The sample lists over a million distinct CDR3 sequences, approximately 43% occurring once. Sequencing was performed on blood. The source is a woman aged 18-29 years in good health.

This clonotype was recorded a few times. The chain joins TRBV7-2 to TRBJ2-7; weak D call: TRBD1 (6 bases). The germline V and J ends were trimmed by 5 bases and 2 bases, with 13 bases remaining between them. The CDR3 consists of 14 residues. The germline gives CDR1 SGHTA, CDR2 FQGNSA. The CDR3 region has the DNA TGTGCCAGCAGCCCCGACAGGAACACCTACGAGCAGTACTTC. Encoded protein: CASSPDRNTYEQYF.

The V gene is TRBV21-1, the J gene TRBJ2-5. TRBV21-1 corresponds to a pseudogene. The CDR3 sequence is 10 residues long. This CDR3 reads CAQQQETQYF. For the CDR3, the DNA is TGTGCCCAGCAACAAGAGACCCAGTACTTC.

This clonotype was counted between two and nine times. The chain couples TRBV2 to TRBJ1-5; D unresolved. CDR3 length: 15 amino acids. Between the trimmed V and J ends, which lost 4 bases and 3 bases, there was a span of 13 bases. Germline V gene lookup returns CDR1 SNHLY and CDR2 FYNNEI. The CDR3 spells CASSVSGGYNQPQHF. The CDR3 DNA sequence: TGTGCCAGCAGTGTATCTGGCGGATACAATCAGCCCCAGCATTTT.

This chain connects TRBV28 to TRBJ2-7; 10 bases are shared with TRBD2. From germline, CDR1 is MDHEN and CDR2 SYDVKM. The ends lost 3 bases at V and 1 base at J; junction bases unmatched: 6. The CDR3 length is 16 residues. As DNA, the CDR3 is TGTGCCAGCAGTTTTCCCCCTAGCGGGGGATCCTACGAGCAGTACTTC. Protein sequence: CASSFPPSGGSYEQYF. Supplemented by reference TRBV28 and TRBJ2-7, the full variable domain reads DVKVTQSSRYLVKRTGEKVFLECVQDMDHENMFWYRQDPGLGLRLIYFSYDVKMKEKGDIPEGYSVSREKKERFSLILESASTNQTSMYLCASSFPPSGGSYEQYFGPGTRLTVT.

V gene TRBV12-5 combines with J gene TRBJ2-5, with D perhaps being TRBD1 or TRBD2 (5 bases each). The J call may be mistaken, given a closer DNA end match to TRBJ2-7. CDR3 length: 16 amino acids. Looked up from germline, CDR1 is LGHNT and CDR2 is FRNRAP. CDR3 sequence: CASGLVTEWGIYEQYF. CDR3 nucleotide sequence: TGTGCTAGTGGTTTGGTAACTGAGTGGGGGATCTACGAGCAGTACTTC.

This chain connects TRBV6-5 to TRBJ2-4; a weak D match, TRBD2 (6 bases). V lost 6 bases to trimming and J lost 5 bases, with 8 bases between them. Germline CDR1 MNHEY, CDR2 SVGAGI. The CDR3 has 12 residues. The CDR3 DNA follows: TGTGCCAGCAGCCCGGGGGAAAACATTCAGTACTTC. This codes for CASSPGENIQYF.

This sequence joins TRBV27 and TRBJ2-4, with a weak D call TRBD2 (6 bases). The germline V gene encodes CDR1 MNHEY and CDR2 SMNVEV (reference sequence). This CDR3 contains 12 residues. V was trimmed by 8 bases and J by 13 bases, leaving 18 bases between them. The CDR3 sequence: CASLGATREQYF. The CDR3 DNA reads as TGTGCCAGCCTTGGGGCCACACGGGAGCAGTACTTC.

This clonotype was seen more than once but under ten times. The V gene is TRBV11-2, the J gene TRBJ2-1; 12 bases are shared with TRBD2. Germline lookup yields CDR1 SGHAT and CDR2 FQNNGV. V trimming: 5 bases; J trimming: 9 bases; junction bases outside the gene matches: 8. This CDR3 has 15 amino acids. The CDR3 is CASSLRLAGEGEQFF. The CDR3 DNA reads as TGTGCCAGCAGCCTGAGACTAGCGGGAGAAGGTGAGCAGTTCTTC.

The chain employs TRBV20-1 and TRBJ1-2, with unresolved D. The V end lost 0 bases, the J end lost 2 bases, and 16 bases lay between the germline ends. This CDR3 is 16 amino acids long. Germline V lookup: CDR1 DFQATT, CDR2 SNEGSKA (reference sequence). The CDR3 here is CSARDSGENQNYGYTF. CDR3 coding DNA: TGCAGTGCTAGAGACTCTGGGGAAAATCAAAACTATGGCTACACCTTC.

The V gene is TRBV7-9, the J gene TRBJ1-5, with TRBD1 matching over 10 bases. Germline-derived CDR1 and CDR2 are SEHNR and FQNEAQ (reference sequence). The length of the CDR3 is 15 residues. Trimming at V came to 5 bases and at J to 4 bases, leaving 5 bases not matched to a gene. CDR3 region: CASSGWGQGNQPQHF. The CDR3 DNA follows: TGTGCCAGCAGCGGATGGGGACAGGGGAATCAGCCCCAGCATTTT.

This clonotype was picked up a small number of times. The chain links TRBV15 to TRBJ1-5; D perhaps matches TRBD1 (6 bases). The CDR3 runs 16 residues. V was pared by 7 bases and J by 5 bases, with 21 bases between. Germline V gives CDR1 LNHNV, CDR2 YYDKDF (reference sequence). CDR3 sequence (DNA): TGTGCCACCACCTGGAAGGACGGGACAACCGATCAGCCCCAGCATTTT. As protein: CATTWKDGTTDQPQHF. The complete variable domain, with remaining parts taken from reference TRBV15 and TRBJ1-5, reads DAMVIQNPRYQVTQFGKPVTLSCSQTLNHNVMYWYQQKSSQAPKLLFHYYDKDFNNEADTPDNFQSRRPNTSFCFLDIRSPGLGDTAMYLCATTWKDGTTDQPQHFGDGTRLSIL.

The chain carries TRBV6-2 or TRBV6-3 and TRBJ2-1, with 14 bases matching TRBD2. CDR1 MNHEY and CDR2 SVGEGT come from the germline V gene. The CDR3 extends over 15 amino acids. The ends lost 5 bases at V and 10 bases at J; junction bases unmatched: 7. The DNA for the CDR3 is TGTGCCAGCAGTAATCCGGGACTAGCGGGAGTCGAGCAGTTCTTC. It encodes CASSNPGLAGVEQFF.

The V gene is TRBV6-2 or TRBV6-3, the J gene TRBJ2-3; D uncertain. Germline values: CDR1 MNHEY, CDR2 SVGEGT. V lost 6 bases to trimming and J lost 2 bases, with 6 bases between them. This CDR3 is built from 12 residues. CDR3 DNA: TGTGCCAGCAGCGAGTTCACAGATACGCAGTATTTT. Its translation: CASSEFTDTQYF.

The chain carries TRBV9 and TRBJ2-7; 9 nucleotides match TRBD2. CDR1 is SGDLS and CDR2 is YYNGEE in the germline V gene. J was trimmed by 0 bases and V by 4 bases; bases with no gene match: 17. The CDR3 is made up of 19 amino acids. This CDR3 reads CASSPLASTSGRSSYEQYF. The DNA for the CDR3 is TGTGCCAGCAGCCCCTTAGCTAGTACTAGCGGGCGGAGCTCCTACGAGCAGTACTTC.

The CDR3 region has the DNA TGTGCCAGCAGTGATGTGTGGGAATCGGATACGCAGTATTTT. Protein: CASSDVWESDTQYF. The chain uses TRBV6-1 and TRBJ2-3; D gene unclear. V was trimmed by 3 bases and J by 6 bases, leaving 13 bases between them. Germline lookup yields CDR1 MNHNS and CDR2 SASEGT. The CDR3 extends over 14 amino acids.

The rearrangement joins TRBV7-9 to TRBJ2-1, with D possibly being TRBD2 (6 bases). CDR3 length: 14 amino acids. The V end lost 7 bases, the J end lost 6 bases, and 16 bases lay between the germline ends. Germline values: CDR1 SEHNR, CDR2 FQNEAQ (reference sequence). The CDR3 loop reads CASTYGGVINEQFF. The CDR3 bases are TGTGCCAGCACTTACGGGGGAGTCATCAATGAGCAGTTCTTC.

This clonotype was seen only a few times. J is TRBJ1-2 and V is TRBV3-1; D perhaps matches TRBD1 (5 bases). Trimming cost V 3 bases and J 2 bases, with 10 bases left between them. This CDR3 comprises 14 residues. Germline loops: CDR1 LGHDT, CDR2 YNNKEL (reference sequence). The CDR3 DNA is TGTGCCAGCAGCCAGAGAGGGGTAAACTATGGCTACACCTTC. It encodes CASSQRGVNYGYTF. Together with reference TRBV3-1 and TRBJ1-2, the CDR3 gives the full variable domain: DTAVSQTPKYLVTQMGNDKSIKCEQNLGHDTMYWYKQDSKKFLKIMFSYNNKELIINETVPNRFSPKSPDKAHLNLHINSLELGDSAVYFCASSQRGVNYGYTFGSGTRLTVV.

The chain recombines TRBV7-9 with TRBJ2-4; TRBD2 aligns across 8 bases. The J call may be wrong; the DNA end is better matched by TRBJ2-7. CDR1 is SEHNR and CDR2 is FQNEAQ in the germline V gene (reference sequence). This CDR3 is built from 15 residues. The CDR3 loop reads CASTPRGSGDYEQYF. CDR3 nucleotide sequence: TGTGCCAGCACCCCTAGGGGTAGCGGGGACTACGAGCAGTACTTC.

This clonotype appeared a few times. The chain joins TRBV11-2 to TRBJ1-2; D unresolved. This CDR3 has 14 residues. The V gene's germline CDR1 is SGHAT and CDR2 FQNNGV. V shed 2 bases and J shed 0 bases, with 7 bases lying between them. The CDR3 reads CASSLTQTNYGYTF. DNA of the CDR3: TGTGCCAGCAGCTTAACTCAGACTAACTATGGCTACACCTTC.

The chain recombines TRBV21-1 with TRBJ2-7; the table names TRBD1, a call not compared with the DNA. TRBV21-1 is a recognized pseudogene. The length of the CDR3 is 15 residues. The CDR3 reads CASSKGTGVRYEQYF. The CDR3 DNA sequence: TGTGCCAGCAGCAAAGGGACAGGGGTCCGGTACGAGCAGTACTTC.

V is TRBV27 and J is TRBJ2-4; TRBD2 aligns across 7 bases. V lost 6 bases and J lost 8; bases outside the gene matches: 4. The CDR3 totals 12 residues. CDR1 and CDR2 from the germline V gene are MNHEY and SMNVEV (reference sequence). CDR3 DNA: TGTGCCAGCAGAGGACGGGGGGACATTCAGTACTTC. Translated, it gives CASRGRGDIQYF.

The CDR3 bases are TGCAGTGCTAGGAAGGGGCCCTTTACCTACGAGCAGTACTTC. It specifies CSARKGPFTYEQYF. J is TRBJ2-7 and V is TRBV20-1; D might be TRBD1 (5 bases). Germline values: CDR1 DFQATT, CDR2 SNEGSKA (reference sequence). Trimming left V 3 bases short and J 2 bases short, with 14 bases between. The CDR3 is made up of 14 amino acids.

This clonotype was observed once. This sequence joins TRBV29-1 and TRBJ2-4; the D call may be TRBD1 or TRBD2 (6 bases each). The DNA end is a closer match to TRBJ2-5, so the J assignment may be wrong. The CDR3 totals 13 residues. Germline V gene sequence: CDR1 SQVTM, CDR2 ANQGSEA. CDR3 sequence reads: CSVADRRGETQYF. The CDR3, as DNA: TGCAGCGTTGCGGATAGGAGGGGGGAGACCCAGTACTTC.